This T cell receptor (beta chain) appears in the sequencing data of a study of T cell repertoires in cytomegalovirus infection. Study summary: In the study, CMV epitopes included recently identified HLA-C-restricted and well-studied HLA-B-restricted ones. Public TCR beta signatures marked donors with CMV infection and the matching HLA.

TCRdb called the reads again in MiXCR, with one record for every CDR3 protein. The sample has some 920,000 distinct CDR3 sequences; less than 35% are singletons. Study-wide results and limits: In two of eight donors, the top clonotype was HLA-C-restricted CMV-specific. Identification of carriers of CMV plus the relevant HLA was achieved through cumulative public TCR beta family frequency.

The V and J ends lost 0 bases and 2 bases respectively, with 17 bases between them. Per the germline V gene, CDR1 is DFQATT and CDR2 is SNEGSKA (reference sequence). This CDR3 contains 17 residues. A note on this clonotype: Its antigen remains unknown.

This TCR was sampled from a human donor in good health (CMV status not recorded). Some clones in this sample may be carry-over from other donors' samples. V is TRBV20-1 and J is TRBJ2-1; the D gene could be TRBD1 or TRBD2 (6 bases each). The starting material was cultured CD8+ T cells from PBMCs, obtained from culture after CMV antigen stimulation. CDR3 amino acids: CSARDTLGGGPYNEQFF. Written as DNA, the CDR3 is TGCAGTGCTAGAGATACCTTGGGGGGCGGGCCCTACAATGAGCAGTTCTTC.